Listed here are 4 T cell receptor beta chains from one sample, sequenced in a study of T cells after yellow fever vaccination. TCRdb recomputed calls from the 5' RACE reads with MiXCR, one row per CDR3 protein. The table records around 500,000 distinct CDR3 sequences, 21% of them present only once. The sample here was PBMCs, taken approximately 22 days after the first yellow fever vaccination. These receptor sequences come from a man younger than 30 who received the YFV17D yellow fever vaccine.

This clonotype was counted a few times. The chain recombines TRBV5-4 with TRBJ1-1, with a tentative D call TRBD1 (5 bases). The CDR3 is 15 amino acids. Trimming took off 0 bases at V and 6 bases at J, with 15 bases between the two ends. The germline V gene has CDR1 SGHNT and CDR2 YYREEE (reference sequence). The CDR3 DNA follows: TGTGCCAGCAGCTTGGCCTCCTCAGGGTCCCCTGAAGCTTTCTTT. Residues: CASSLASSGSPEAFF. The complete variable domain, with remaining parts taken from reference TRBV5-4 and TRBJ1-1, reads ETGVTQSPTHLIKTRGQQVTLRCSSQSGHNTVSWYQQALGQGPQFIFQYYREEENGRGNFPPRFSGLQFPNYSSELNVNALELDDSALYLCASSLASSGSPEAFFGQGTRLTVV.

At least ten counts were recorded for this clonotype. The rearrangement joins TRBV11-2 to TRBJ1-1, with no clear D. V was clipped by 1 base and J by 0 bases, with 6 bases between them. CDR3 length: 14 residues. Germline CDR1 SGHAT, CDR2 FQNNGV. The CDR3 bases are TGTGCCAGCAGCTTAGGCAGAATGAACACTGAAGCTTTCTTT. Translated, it gives CASSLGRMNTEAFF.

This chain joins TRBV20-1 and TRBJ1-2, with D unclear. The V and J ends lost 7 bases and 1 base respectively, with 13 bases between them. CDR1 DFQATT and CDR2 SNEGSKA come from the germline V gene (reference sequence). CDR3 size: 13 residues. The CDR3 DNA follows: TGCAGTGGTACGGAAGACCGTAACTATGGCTACACCTTC. As protein: CSGTEDRNYGYTF.

This chain connects TRBV28 to TRBJ2-7, with D perhaps TRBD1 (5 bases). The CDR3 consists of 14 residues. The V gene's germline CDR1 is MDHEN and CDR2 SYDVKM. Deletions cut 1 base from V and 3 bases from J, with 10 bases between. The CDR3: CASSLYDRNYEQYV. The DNA of the CDR3 is TGTGCCAGCAGTTTATATGACAGAAACTACGAGCAGTACGTC.